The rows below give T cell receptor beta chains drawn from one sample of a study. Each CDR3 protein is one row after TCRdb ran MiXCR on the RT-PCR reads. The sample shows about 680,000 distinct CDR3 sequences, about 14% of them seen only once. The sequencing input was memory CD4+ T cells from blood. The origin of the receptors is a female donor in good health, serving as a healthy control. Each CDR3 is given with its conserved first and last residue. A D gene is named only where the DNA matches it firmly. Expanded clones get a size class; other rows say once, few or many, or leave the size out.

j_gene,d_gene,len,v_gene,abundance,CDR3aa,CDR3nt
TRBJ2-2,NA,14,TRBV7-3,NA,CASSLWGEAGELFF,TGTGCCAGCAGCCTATGGGGAGAGGCCGGGGAGCTGTTTTTT
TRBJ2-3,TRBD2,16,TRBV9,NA,CASSATGTRDDLAQYF,TGTGCCAGCAGCGCTACCGGGACTAGGGACGACCTTGCGCAGTATTTT
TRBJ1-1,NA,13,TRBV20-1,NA,CSASTGHTQVAFF,TGCAGTGCTAGTACGGGTCACACACAAGTTGCTTTCTTT
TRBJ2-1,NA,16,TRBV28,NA,CASSLAGTPNGGEQFF,TGTGCCAGCAGTTTAGCGGGGACGCCGAACGGGGGTGAGCAGTTCTTC
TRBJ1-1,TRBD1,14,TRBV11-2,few,CASSGVGTVDEAFF,TGTGCCAGCAGCGGGGTAGGGACAGTAGATGAAGCTTTCTTT
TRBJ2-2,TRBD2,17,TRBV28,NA,CASSLPGGGPDTGELFF,TGTGCCAGCAGTTTACCTGGGGGAGGGCCTGACACCGGGGAGCTGTTTTTT
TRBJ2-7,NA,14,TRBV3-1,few,CASSQDDAVYEQYF,TGTGCCAGCAGCCAAGATGATGCGGTCTACGAGCAGTACTTC
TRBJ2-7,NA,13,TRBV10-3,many,CAIRGASAIEQYF,TGTGCCATCAGGGGGGCCTCCGCTATCGAGCAGTACTTC
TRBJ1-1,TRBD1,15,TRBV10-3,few,CASRTGIHMNTEAFF,TGTGCCAGCCGGACAGGGATTCACATGAACACTGAAGCTTTCTTT
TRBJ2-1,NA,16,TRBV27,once,CASSPQGGARDGEQFF,TGTGCCAGCAGTCCCCAGGGGGGGGCGCGGGACGGGGAGCAGTTCTTC
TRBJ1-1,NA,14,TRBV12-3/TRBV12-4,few,CASSLRGTNTEAFF,TGTGCCAGCAGTTTGCGGGGGACGAACACTGAAGCTTTCTTT
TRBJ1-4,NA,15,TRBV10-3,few,CAISESGEVSEKLFF,TGTGCCATCAGTGAGTCGGGCGAAGTAAGCGAAAAACTGTTTTTT
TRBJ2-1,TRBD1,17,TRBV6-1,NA,CASSEALGTESYNEQFF,TGTGCCAGCAGTGAAGCGCTTGGGACAGAATCCTACAATGAGCAGTTCTTC
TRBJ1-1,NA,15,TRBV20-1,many,CSARSRAGRGTEAFF,TGCAGTGCTAGATCTCGGGCAGGGAGAGGCACTGAAGCTTTCTTT
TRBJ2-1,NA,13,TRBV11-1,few,CASSWKSSNEQFF,TGTGCCAGCAGCTGGAAATCAAGCAATGAGCAGTTCTTC